This TCR beta chain was retrieved from a study of blood T cell repertoires in COVID-19. The overall study: From the United States, Italy and Spain came samples of acute and convalescent COVID-19. T cells, B-cell-depleted T cells, or PBMCs provided the cDNA or gDNA that served as material.

Authors' processing steps: Researchers report that nucleated cell counts were estimated from reference gene primer amplification. The data were produced by immunoSEQ multiplex PCR, yet TCRdb's version contains in-frame clones alone and is incomplete. V, J and clone size derive from that table, while D and trimming were established from the DNA sequence. The table lists about 210,000 clones, roughly four fifths of them singletons. This clone occurred once. The CDR3 is made up of 13 amino acids. The V gene's germline CDR1 is SGHNT and CDR2 YENEEA. Trimming stripped 1 base from V and 10 bases from J, with 11 bases between.

The TCR was taken from a woman aged 40 to 50 with active or convalescent COVID-19. The specimen sequenced was peripheral blood. V gene TRBV11-3 combines with J gene TRBJ2-1; D unresolved. In DNA, the CDR3 is TGTGCCAGCAGCTTAGGAAATCGAGCCGAGCAGTTCTTC. It is translated as CASSLGNRAEQFF.